Shown below are 29 T cell receptor beta chains from a single sample sequenced in a study of blood T cell repertoires in COVID-19. Data came from immunoSEQ multiplex PCR; TCRdb stores just in-frame clones and leaves some out. The table lists approximately 250,000 clones, 85% of them singletons. The sample was PBMCs or T cells enriched from blood (not recorded which). All receptors come from a woman in her 50s with acute COVID-19.

The chain is built from TRBV2 and TRBJ1-1; no clear D. The V gene's germline CDR1 is SNHLY and CDR2 FYNNEI. Trimming took off 8 bases at V and 0 bases at J, with 4 bases between the two ends. The CDR3 covers 11 residues. CDR3 in amino acids: CASDMNTEAFF. CDR3 DNA: TGTGCCAGCGACATGAACACTGAAGCTTTCTTT.

This clone has only one observation. J is TRBJ2-3 and V is TRBV13; possible D gene TRBD1, 6 bases. The V end lost 1 base, the J end lost 0 bases, and 8 bases lay between the germline ends. Germline CDR1 reads PRHDT; CDR2 reads FYEKMQ (reference sequence). The CDR3 runs 15 residues. The CDR3 is CASSLATGSTDTQYF. CDR3 bases: TGTGCCAGCAGCTTAGCCACAGGGAGCACAGATACGCAGTATTTT.

Only a few counts were recorded for this clone. V usage is TRBV5-6 and J usage is TRBJ1-4; 10 bases align to TRBD1. Germline loops: CDR1 SGHDT, CDR2 YYEEEE. CDR3 length equals 15 residues. V lost 4 bases, J lost 4 bases, and 4 bases stayed unmatched. The CDR3 spells CASSTTGGFNEKLFF. The CDR3 DNA reads TGTGCCAGCAGCACGACAGGGGGCTTTAATGAAAAACTGTTTTTT.

The genes are TRBV3-1 (or the pseudogene TRBV3-2) and TRBJ1-1; D uncertain. The V end lost 1 base, the J end lost 0 bases, and 3 bases lay between the germline ends. This CDR3 has 13 amino acids. Germline assignment: CDR1 LGHDT and CDR2 YNNKEL (reference sequence). In nucleotides, the CDR3 is TGTGCCAGCAGCCAAGCTTTGAACACTGAAGCTTTCTTT. Translated, it gives CASSQALNTEAFF.

The gene calls are TRBV11-2 and TRBJ1-6; D is undetermined. V gave up 4 bases and J gave up 8 bases, with 12 bases separating them. The germline V gene has CDR1 SGHAT and CDR2 FQNNGV. The CDR3 has 14 amino acids. The CDR3: CASSSGLRDSPLHF. The CDR3 coding sequence is TGTGCCAGCAGCTCAGGCTTGAGGGATTCACCCCTCCACTTT.

The J gene is TRBJ1-1, the V gene TRBV5-4; D call uncertain. The CDR3 extends over 12 amino acids. Germline V lookup: CDR1 SGHNT, CDR2 YYREEE (reference sequence). The V end lost 4 bases, the J end lost 7 bases, and 11 bases lay between the germline ends. CDR3 loop: CASSHEVGEAFF. The CDR3 region has the DNA TGTGCCAGCAGCCACGAGGTGGGTGAAGCTTTCTTT.

The gene calls are TRBV9 and TRBJ2-5, with D possibly being TRBD2 (5 bases). This CDR3 is 14 amino acids long. Per germline, CDR1 SGDLS and CDR2 YYNGEE. V was clipped by 0 bases and J by 5 bases, with 11 bases between them. The CDR3 DNA sequence: TGTGCCAGCAGCGTAGGAGGGAGTGCGGAGACCCAGTACTTC. It translates to CASSVGGSAETQYF.

V usage is TRBV7-2 and J usage is TRBJ1-1, with a weak D call TRBD1 (6 bases). Germline V gene data show CDR1 as SGHTA and CDR2 as FQGNSA. Deletions cut 5 bases from V and 1 base from J, with 17 bases between. This CDR3 region has 16 residues. In DNA, the CDR3 is TGTGCCAGCAGCGTCGACAGGACCCCTAGGAACACTGAAGCTTTCTTT. Its translation is CASSVDRTPRNTEAFF.

V is TRBV5-4 and J is TRBJ1-1; 8 nucleotides agree with TRBD1. Germline V gene data show CDR1 as SGHNT and CDR2 as YYREEE (reference sequence). The V segment lost 5 bases and the J segment 3 bases; nucleotides outside the gene matches: 9. The CDR3 spans 15 residues. In DNA, the CDR3 is TGTGCCAGCAGAACGTCGACAGGGGTAGACACTGAAGCTTTCTTT. Amino acid sequence: CASRTSTGVDTEAFF.

The chain has TRBV5-4 and TRBJ2-1; 7 nucleotides match TRBD1. V was pared by 6 bases and J by 0 bases, with 6 bases of the junction left unmatched. The CDR3 totals 15 residues. Germline V CDR1 and CDR2: SGHNT, YYREEE (reference sequence). In nucleotides, the CDR3 is TGTGCCAGCAACCCGACAGGGAGCTCCTACAATGAGCAGTTCTTC. Protein: CASNPTGSSYNEQFF.

The chain employs TRBV6-2 or TRBV6-3 and TRBJ1-4; 8 nucleotides line up with TRBD1. This CDR3 is built from 15 residues. Germline V gene data show CDR1 as MNHEY and CDR2 as SVGEGT. Trimming at V came to 6 bases and at J to 8 bases, leaving 11 bases not matched to a gene. The CDR3 nucleotides read TGTGCCAGCAGCTCTCGTCCCGGGACAGGCGAAAAACTGTTTTTT. It translates to CASSSRPGTGEKLFF.

The V call is TRBV7-9, the J call TRBJ2-5; a possible D gene is TRBD1 (5 bases). CDR1 and CDR2 (germline): SEHNR, FQNEAQ (reference sequence). Trimming removed 4 bases at V and 0 bases at J, with 15 bases between. This CDR3 region has 16 residues. This CDR3 reads CASSSSGFSYQETQYF. CDR3 bases: TGTGCCAGCAGCTCTTCAGGGTTTTCGTACCAAGAGACCCAGTACTTC. The complete variable domain, with remaining parts taken from reference TRBV7-9 and TRBJ2-5, reads DTGVSQNPRHKITKRGQNVTFRCDPISEHNRLYWYRQTLGQGPEFLTYFQNEAQLEKSRLLSDRFSAERPKGSFSTLEIQRTEQGDSAMYLCASSSSGFSYQETQYFGPGTRLLVL.

V usage is TRBV7-3 and J usage is TRBJ2-1; 8 bases align to TRBD1. Germline V CDR1 and CDR2: SGHTA, FQGTGA. Losses at the gene ends were 1 base for V and 7 bases for J; bases not matched to a gene: 6. There are 15 residues in the CDR3. DNA of the CDR3: TGTGCCAGCAGCTTAAGGCAGGGGGCGTATAATGAGCAGTTCTTC. Protein: CASSLRQGAYNEQFF.

The J gene is TRBJ1-2, the V gene TRBV29-1; 8 positions agree with TRBD1. CDR3 length: 10 residues. Germline CDR1 SQVTM, CDR2 ANQGSEA. The ends lost 8 bases at V and 8 bases at J; junction bases unmatched: 4. DNA for the CDR3: TGCAGCACAGGGACAGGCGGCTACACCTTC. As protein: CSTGTGGYTF.

This sequence joins TRBV6-5 and TRBJ1-5; D is possibly TRBD1 (5 bases). The V end was cut by 6 bases, the J end by 2 bases, with 11 bases between. CDR3 size: 14 residues. In germline, CDR1 is MNHEY, CDR2 SVGAGI. Written as DNA, the CDR3 is TGTGCCAGCAGGGGTGGGGCGGGCAATCAGCCCCAGCATTTT. Translation gives CASRGGAGNQPQHF.

V usage is TRBV12-3 or TRBV12-4 and J usage is TRBJ1-2, with D tentatively TRBD1 (6 bases). Trimming took off 5 bases at V and 3 bases at J, with 10 bases between the two ends. This CDR3 is built from 13 residues. In nucleotides, the CDR3 is TGTGCCAGCAGTCCGGACAGTTACTATGGCTACACCTTC. It is translated as CASSPDSYYGYTF.

The sample holds one count of this clone. J is TRBJ2-3 and V is TRBV7-2; a weak D match, TRBD1 (8 bases). Germline CDR1 SGHTA, CDR2 FQGNSA. Trimming took 5 bases from V and 2 from J, leaving 17 bases between them. This CDR3 region has 16 residues. CDR3 sequence: CASSPPGGQVTDTQYF. The CDR3 DNA reads as TGTGCCAGCAGCCCCCCGGGGGGACAGGTCACAGATACGCAGTATTTT.

V usage is TRBV19 and J usage is TRBJ2-2; D unclear. Trimming took off 7 bases at V and 1 base at J, with 10 bases between the two ends. The CDR3 is 14 residues long. The V gene's germline CDR1 is LNHDA and CDR2 SQIVND (reference sequence). The CDR3 region has the DNA TGTGCCAGTACCACAGATTTGAACACCGGGGAGCTGTTTTTT. Translating it yields CASTTDLNTGELFF.

V is TRBV9 and J is TRBJ2-3, with TRBD1 matching over 9 bases. V lost 3 bases to trimming and J lost 5 bases; unmatched junction nucleotides: 4. This CDR3 comprises 14 residues. Germline CDR1 reads SGDLS; CDR2 reads YYNGEE. CDR3 nucleotide sequence: TGTGCCAGCAGCGCGGACAGGGGTGAAGATACGCAGTATTTT. It is translated as CASSADRGEDTQYF. The full variable domain, with the rest looked up from reference TRBV9 and TRBJ2-3, is DSGVTQTPKHLITATGQRVTLRCSPRSGDLSVYWYQQSLDQGLQFLIQYYNGEERAKGNILERFSAQQFPDLHSELNLSSLELGDSALYFCASSADRGEDTQYFGPGTRLTVL.

The J gene is TRBJ1-5, the V gene TRBV6-1, with D unclear. CDR3 length: 14 residues. Trimming took 1 base from V and 4 from J, leaving 8 bases between them. Germline assignment: CDR1 MNHNS and CDR2 SASEGT. In DNA, the CDR3 is TGTGCCAGCAGTGAAGGGGGAGGAAATCAGCCCCAGCATTTT. It specifies CASSEGGGNQPQHF.

The chain carries TRBV29-1 and TRBJ2-3; maybe TRBD2 (5 bases). Germline V lookup: CDR1 SQVTM, CDR2 ANQGSEA. Trimming removed 3 bases at V and 3 bases at J, with 10 bases between. The CDR3 extends over 13 amino acids. CDR3 nucleotides: TGCAGCGTTGATTCGGGGATAACAGATACGCAGTATTTT. It is translated as CSVDSGITDTQYF.

This chain uses TRBV3-1 (or the pseudogene TRBV3-2) with TRBJ1-2; perhaps TRBD1 as D (5 bases). V lost 4 bases and J 6 bases, leaving 12 bases between the germline ends. This CDR3 has 13 amino acids. Germline CDR1 reads LGHDT; CDR2 reads YNNKEL (reference sequence). The CDR3 reads CASSPRGVDGYTF. The CDR3 DNA follows: TGTGCCAGCAGCCCCCGGGGGGTGGATGGCTACACCTTC.

CDR3 residues: CSVPGTGDIQYF. The CDR3 coding sequence is TGCAGCGTTCCGGGGACAGGGGACATTCAGTACTTC. The rearrangement links TRBV29-1 to TRBJ2-4; 10 bases line up with TRBD1. The CDR3 contains 12 residues. J lost 8 bases, V lost 5 bases, and 3 bases had no gene match. CDR1 SQVTM and CDR2 ANQGSEA come from the germline V gene.

This clone was seen a few times. The CDR3 sequence: CASSWLQGANYGYTF. The DNA for the CDR3 is TGTGCCAGCAGCTGGCTACAGGGGGCCAACTATGGCTACACCTTC. V is TRBV7-9 and J is TRBJ1-2, with TRBD1 matching 9 bases. The CDR3 has 15 amino acids. Germline assignment: CDR1 SEHNR and CDR2 FQNEAQ (reference sequence). V trimming: 4 bases; J trimming: 2 bases; junction bases outside the gene matches: 5.

This chain uses TRBV7-9 with TRBJ1-1, with TRBD1 as a possible D gene (5 bases). V lost 0 bases, J lost 4 bases, and 12 bases lay in between. This CDR3 has 15 amino acids. Germline CDR1 SEHNR, CDR2 FQNEAQ (reference sequence). This chain's CDR3 is CASSLASAGGTEAFF. The CDR3 bases are TGTGCCAGCAGCTTAGCTTCAGCGGGGGGCACTGAAGCTTTCTTT. Based on the CDR3 plus reference TRBV7-9 and TRBJ1-1, the full variable domain is DTGVSQNPRHKITKRGQNVTFRCDPISEHNRLYWYRQTLGQGPEFLTYFQNEAQLEKSRLLSDRFSAERPKGSFSTLEIQRTEQGDSAMYLCASSLASAGGTEAFFGQGTRLTVV.

This chain joins TRBV15 and TRBJ1-5; D gene ambiguous. The CDR3 has 17 amino acids. The V gene's germline CDR1 is LNHNV and CDR2 YYDKDF (reference sequence). Trimming took 0 bases from V and 2 from J, leaving 14 bases between them. The CDR3 DNA reads as TGTGCCACCAGCAGAGATAAGGCGGGCGTAGGCAATCAGCCCCAGCATTTT. Encoded protein: CATSRDKAGVGNQPQHF.

The V and J genes are TRBV2 and TRBJ1-4; D may be TRBD1 (6 bases). V lost 4 bases and J lost 8, with 14 bases in between. This CDR3 is 14 amino acids long. CDR1 and CDR2 from the germline V gene are SNHLY and FYNNEI. The CDR3 bases are TGTGCCAGCAGTGGGAGTCCGGGGGGCGAAAAACTGTTTTTT. Residues: CASSGSPGGEKLFF.

The chain has TRBV2 and TRBJ2-5; 10 positions agree with TRBD1. Germline-derived CDR1 and CDR2 are SNHLY and FYNNEI. V was pared by 4 bases and J by 4 bases, with 6 bases of the junction left unmatched. The CDR3 is made up of 15 amino acids. The CDR3 region has the DNA TGTGCCAGCAGTGTTGAGACAGGGGGCCCAGAGACCCAGTACTTC. Protein: CASSVETGGPETQYF.

Here the CDR3 reads CASSQGWAQGAGEQFF. The DNA of the CDR3 is TGTGCCAGCAGCCAAGGCTGGGCCCAAGGCGCGGGGGAGCAGTTCTTC. The gene calls are TRBV3-1 (or the pseudogene TRBV3-2) and TRBJ2-1, with D perhaps matching TRBD2 (6 bases). Trimming left V 1 base short and J 10 bases short, with 20 bases between. Germline CDR1 LGHDT, CDR2 YNNKEL (reference sequence). The length of the CDR3 is 16 residues.